The T cell receptor (beta chain) under discussion was sequenced for a study of T cell changes during pregnancy in multiple sclerosis. Produced via immunoSEQ multiplex PCR; TCRdb's table is partial and in-frame only. The sample carries about 31,000 clones, 70% to 90% recorded once. Germline V CDR1 and CDR2: SGHDT, YYEEEE. V was trimmed by 0 bases and J by 5 bases, leaving 9 bases between them. This CDR3 is built from 14 residues. This sequence was found in a female donor in good health, enrolled as a control in a pregnancy study. The V gene is TRBV5-6, the J gene TRBJ1-5, with D possibly matching TRBD1 (5 bases). Material: CD4+ T cells from peripheral blood mononuclear cells, obtained in the first trimester of pregnancy. CDR3 in DNA: TGTGCCAGCAGCTTGGGGGACTTTGATCAGCCCCAGCATTTT. Amino acid sequence: CASSLGDFDQPQHF.